A selection of T cell receptor beta chains follows, all from one sample in a study of a mutant IDH1 vaccine in newly diagnosed glioma. The method was immunoSEQ multiplex PCR; TCRdb's version includes in-frame clones alone and lacks a portion of them. The sample has some 68,000 clones; 79% are singletons. The sample consisted of PBMCs, taken from a glioma patient treated with radiotherapy, temozolomide or both. The receptor set was obtained from a man aged 50 to 60 with glioma. CDR3s include the opening cysteine and the closing phenylalanine or tryptophan. The D gene is left open where the match is weak. The listing skips clone size in some rows; elsewhere it reads once, few, many or a size class.

D gene	clone size	V gene	J gene	CDR3 DNA	CDR3 protein
.	.	TRBV6-5	TRBJ1-5	TGTGCCAGCAGCCCACGACAGACTAGCAATCAGCCCCAGCATTTT	CASSPRQTSNQPQHF
TRBD2	few	TRBV7-2	TRBJ2-1	TGTGCCAGCAGCCCTCCGGGGGGTGATGAGCAGTTCTTC	CASSPPGGDEQFF
.	.	TRBV10-3	TRBJ1-1	TGTGCCAGCCTTCCGGGACGGCAGAACACTGAAGCTTTCTTT	CASLPGRQNTEAFF
.	.	TRBV14	TRBJ2-1	TGTGCCAGCAGCCCTTTCGGGGTTTACAATGAGCAGTTCTTC	CASSPFGVYNEQFF
TRBD2	.	TRBV9	TRBJ2-1	TGTGCCAGCAGCATGTCTAGCGGGGGGTACTCCAATGAGCAGTTCTTC	CASSMSSGGYSNEQFF
.	.	TRBV20-1	TRBJ1-2	TGCAGAACGAATGGGGTTGGCTACACCTTC	CRTNGVGYTF
TRBD1	.	TRBV19	TRBJ1-2	TGTGCCAGTAGTATTTGGGATACATTTCCGGGACAGGGTTCCGGTGGCTACACCTTC	CASSIWDTFPGQGSGGYTF
TRBD1	.	TRBV7-2	TRBJ1-1	TGTGCCAGCAGCTTAGCCGGGACAGGGCATGCTGAAGCTTTCTTT	CASSLAGTGHAEAFF
TRBD2	.	TRBV9	TRBJ2-7	TGTGCCAGCAGCCCTAGGGACTACGCCTACGAGCAGTACTTC	CASSPRDYAYEQYF
.	.	TRBV5-6	TRBJ2-1	TGTGCCACCGGGGCAGGGGTCCTTAATGAGCAGTTCTTC	CATGAGVLNEQFF
TRBD2	.	TRBV2	TRBJ2-1	TGTGCCAGCAGTGAAACACTAGCGGGGAACAATGAGCAGTTCTTC	CASSETLAGNNEQFF
TRBD1	.	TRBV27	TRBJ1-1	TGTGCCTCCTACGGGACAGGGAACACTGAAGCTTTCTTT	CASYGTGNTEAFF
.	.	TRBV7-9	TRBJ2-7	TGTGCCAGCAGTTATTCCGGGGACGAGCAGTACTTC	CASSYSGDEQYF
.	.	TRBV11-2	TRBJ1-1	TGTGCCAGCAGCTCTACACGGCATCCGAACACTGAAGCTTTCTTT	CASSSTRHPNTEAFF
.	.	TRBV19	TRBJ1-4	TGTGCCAGTAGCATTGGGGCAGGGCGCGAAAAACTGTTTTTT	CASSIGAGREKLFF
.	.	TRBV7-7	TRBJ2-2	TGTGCTAGCAGCTTAGATGGCACCGGGGAGCTGTTTTTT	CASSLDGTGELFF
.	.	TRBV5-1	TRBJ2-7	TGCGCCAGCAGCTTGGGGGGTATTGACGAGCAGTACTTC	CASSLGGIDEQYF
.	medium-sized	TRBV9	TRBJ2-1	TGTGCCAGCAGCGTAGGGTCCAGCTACAATGAGCAGTTCTTC	CASSVGSSYNEQFF
.	once	TRBV5-1	TRBJ2-3	TGCGCCAGCAGACTAGCCTCGAGCACAGATACGCAGTATTTT	CASRLASSTDTQYF
.	.	TRBV4-2	TRBJ1-2	TGTGCCAGCAGCCAAGCAACAGGGACTAACTATGGCTACACCTTC	CASSQATGTNYGYTF
.	.	TRBV19	TRBJ1-1	TGTGCCAGTAGTATAGCCCTCCTCACTGAAGCTTTCTTT	CASSIALLTEAFF
.	.	TRBV4-3	TRBJ2-2	TGCGCCAGCAGCCAAGACGGGAACACCGGGGAGCTGTTTTTT	CASSQDGNTGELFF
.	.	TRBV5-1	TRBJ1-1	TGCGCCAGCAGCTACCCCGACAGACCCGAAGCTTTCTTT	CASSYPDRPEAFF
.	.	TRBV4-3	TRBJ1-2	TGCGCCAGCAGCCAAGCCACGGGGGTGATCAACTATGGCTACACCTTC	CASSQATGVINYGYTF
TRBD1	.	TRBV7-9	TRBJ2-2	TGTGCCAGCAACTCCGGGACAGGGGAAATCGGGGAGCTGTTTTTT	CASNSGTGEIGELFF
TRBD1	.	TRBV5-4	TRBJ1-2	TGTGCCAGCATACAGGGCCCAGGGGGCTATGGCTACACCTTC	CASIQGPGGYGYTF
TRBD2	.	TRBV2	TRBJ2-5	TGTGCCAGCAGCCTACTAGCGGGAGAGACCCAGTACTTC	CASSLLAGETQYF
.	few	TRBV4-1	TRBJ2-1	TGCGCCAGCAGCCAAGCCGGGACAAATGCCTACAATGAGCAGTTCTTC	CASSQAGTNAYNEQFF
.	.	TRBV5-6	TRBJ2-1	TGTGCCAGCAGCCCAGCGCGGGACCCACCGATATGGGAGCAGTTCTTC	CASSPARDPPIWEQFF
.	.	TRBV30	TRBJ1-5	TGTGCCTGGAGTGTCACAGATGGAGGGCCAAATCAGCCCCAGCATTTT	CAWSVTDGGPNQPQHF
.	.	TRBV5-1	TRBJ1-1	TGCGCCAGCAGCTTGTACGCGAACACTGAAGCTTTCTTT	CASSLYANTEAFF
TRBD1	few	TRBV5-6	TRBJ1-4	TGTGCCAGCAGCTTACGACAGGGGGCGGAAAAACTGTTTTTT	CASSLRQGAEKLFF
.	.	TRBV7-2	TRBJ2-5	TGTGCCAGCACTAAACGGGATCAAGAGACCCAGTACTTC	CASTKRDQETQYF
.	.	TRBV4-1	TRBJ2-5	TGCGCCAGCAGCCAAGGCCCAGGGGGGAGTGAGACCCAGTACTTC	CASSQGPGGSETQYF
TRBD1	.	TRBV14	TRBJ2-5	TGTGCCAGCAGTCAGGGGGCCAGGGAGACCCAGTACTTC	CASSQGARETQYF
.	.	TRBV2	TRBJ1-3	TGTGCCAGCAGTGACTCGGGAGCCGGAAACACCATATATTTT	CASSDSGAGNTIYF
.	.	TRBV7-8	TRBJ1-5	TGTGCCAGCAGCATAGGACAGAGCAATCAGCCCCAGCATTTT	CASSIGQSNQPQHF
TRBD1	.	TRBV2	TRBJ1-5	TGTGCCAGCAGTGCCCTAACAGGGGGCAATCAGCCCCAGCATTTT	CASSALTGGNQPQHF
TRBD1	.	TRBV10-3	TRBJ2-7	TGTGCCATCAGTGAGCCTGACAGGGGTTACGAGCAGTACTTC	CAISEPDRGYEQYF
.	.	TRBV9	TRBJ2-1	TGTGCCAGCAGCGTAGGGACACGGACCTACAATGAGCAGTTCTTC	CASSVGTRTYNEQFF
.	few	TRBV29-1	TRBJ2-2	TGCAGCGTTCGACAATCAACCGGGGAGCTGTTTTTT	CSVRQSTGELFF
.	few	TRBV11-2	TRBJ2-3	TGTGCCAGCAGCTTAGAAGATACGCAGTATTTT	CASSLEDTQYF
.	.	TRBV19	TRBJ2-3	TGTGCCAGTAGTATAGCCGGAAATCTCTTCACAGATACGCAGTATTTT	CASSIAGNLFTDTQYF
.	.	TRBV29-1	TRBJ2-1	TGCAGCGGGTCCGGCCGGGGTATCTACAATGAGCAGTTCTTC	CSGSGRGIYNEQFF
TRBD2	.	TRBV11-3	TRBJ2-3	TGTGCCAGCAGCCAGCGGGGGGCCGTCGCAGATACGCAGTATTTT	CASSQRGAVADTQYF
.	.	TRBV5-1	TRBJ2-2	TGCGCCAGCAGCATCGGACAGAGAACCGGGGAGCTGTTTTTT	CASSIGQRTGELFF
TRBD1	once	TRBV30	TRBJ1-2	TGTGCCGGAAACAGGGGGTTGGGGAACTATGGCTACACCTTC	CAGNRGLGNYGYTF
TRBD1	.	TRBV19	TRBJ2-1	TGTGCCAGTAGTAAAGGACCGGGACAGGGGGCGGTTGTACAGACGAATGAGCAGTTCTTC	CASSKGPGQGAVVQTNEQFF
.	.	TRBV6-5	TRBJ1-1	TGTGCCAGCAGTTACGGGGGAGTCGACACTGAAGCTTTCTTT	CASSYGGVDTEAFF
TRBD2	.	TRBV4-2	TRBJ2-1	TGTGCCAGCAGCCAAGTCGGGGGAGGCCTAGCGGGGAACAATGAGCAGTTCTTC	CASSQVGGGLAGNNEQFF
TRBD1	.	TRBV5-1	TRBJ2-7	TGCGCCAGCAGCTTCCTGGGACAGGGTGGATCCGAGCAGTACTTC	CASSFLGQGGSEQYF
TRBD1	.	TRBV5-5	TRBJ2-7	TGTGCCAGCAGCTCCGGGGGACAGGGCTACGAGCAGTACTTC	CASSSGGQGYEQYF
TRBD1	.	TRBV7-6	TRBJ2-7	TGTGCCAGCAGCCCGGACAGGGTGTCCGAGCAGTACTTC	CASSPDRVSEQYF